This TCR beta chain was obtained from a study of OX40 agonist ivuxolimab in advanced cancers. The germline V gene has CDR1 MNHEY and CDR2 SVGAGI. Deletions cut 7 bases from V and 9 bases from J, with 19 bases between. This CDR3 is built from 14 residues. This clone is medium-sized by share. Some clones are missing from TCRdb's copy, which holds only in-frame ones; the method was immunoSEQ multiplex PCR. The sample yields approximately 11,000 clones, 77% seen once. The chain combines TRBV6-5 with TRBJ2-1; the D gene could be TRBD1 or TRBD2 (6 bases each). The TCR sequence derives from an adult with an advanced solid tumor such as melanoma, head and neck, liver or kidney cancer. The sequences come from CD4+ or CD8+ T cells sorted from blood, collected in a trial of the OX40 agonist ivuxolimab. CDR3 DNA sequence: TGTGCCAGCAACACGGGGGCAGGGTCTAGTGAGCAGTTCTTC. It is translated as CASNTGAGSSEQFF.